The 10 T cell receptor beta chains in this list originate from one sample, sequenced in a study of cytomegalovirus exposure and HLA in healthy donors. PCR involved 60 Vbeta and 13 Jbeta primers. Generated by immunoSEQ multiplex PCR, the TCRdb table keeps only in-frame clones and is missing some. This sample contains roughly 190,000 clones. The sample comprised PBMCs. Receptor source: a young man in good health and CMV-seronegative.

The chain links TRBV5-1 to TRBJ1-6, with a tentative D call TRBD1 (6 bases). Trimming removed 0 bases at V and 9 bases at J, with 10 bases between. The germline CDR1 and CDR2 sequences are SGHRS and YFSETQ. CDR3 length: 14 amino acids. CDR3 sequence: CASSLGQDGSPLHF. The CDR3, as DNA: TGCGCCAGCAGCTTGGGACAGGATGGTTCACCCCTCCACTTT.

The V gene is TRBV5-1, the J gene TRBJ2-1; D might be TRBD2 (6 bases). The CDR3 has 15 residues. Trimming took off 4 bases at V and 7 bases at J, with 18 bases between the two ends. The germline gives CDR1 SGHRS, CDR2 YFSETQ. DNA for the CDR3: TGCGCCAGCAGCCCTCAGGCGGCGGGAAGGAATGAGCAGTTCTTC. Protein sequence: CASSPQAAGRNEQFF.

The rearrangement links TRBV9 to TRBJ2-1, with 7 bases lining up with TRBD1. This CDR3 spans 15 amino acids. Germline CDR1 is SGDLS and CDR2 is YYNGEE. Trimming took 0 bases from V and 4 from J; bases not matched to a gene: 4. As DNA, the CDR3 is TGTGCCAGCAGCGTAGAGCCCAGGGGGTACAATGAGCAGTTCTTC. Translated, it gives CASSVEPRGYNEQFF.

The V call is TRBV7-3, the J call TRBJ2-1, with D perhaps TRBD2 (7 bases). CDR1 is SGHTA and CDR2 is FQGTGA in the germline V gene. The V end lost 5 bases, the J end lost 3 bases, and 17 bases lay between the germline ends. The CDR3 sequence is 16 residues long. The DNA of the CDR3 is TGTGCCAGCAGCCCGAATGGGGGGGCGTACTACAATGAGCAGTTCTTC. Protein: CASSPNGGAYYNEQFF.

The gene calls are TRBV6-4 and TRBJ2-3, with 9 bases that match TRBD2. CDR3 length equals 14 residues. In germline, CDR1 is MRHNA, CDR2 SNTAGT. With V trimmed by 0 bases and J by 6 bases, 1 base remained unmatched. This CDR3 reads CASSDSGLADTQYF. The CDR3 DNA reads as TGTGCCAGCAGTGACTCCGGACTAGCGGATACGCAGTATTTT.

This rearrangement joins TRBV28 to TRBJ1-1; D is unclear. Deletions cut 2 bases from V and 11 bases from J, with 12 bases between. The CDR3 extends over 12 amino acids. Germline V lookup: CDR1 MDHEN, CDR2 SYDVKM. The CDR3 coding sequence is TGTGCCAGCAGTTTACTAGGACGGGAGGCTTTCTTT. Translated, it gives CASSLLGREAFF.

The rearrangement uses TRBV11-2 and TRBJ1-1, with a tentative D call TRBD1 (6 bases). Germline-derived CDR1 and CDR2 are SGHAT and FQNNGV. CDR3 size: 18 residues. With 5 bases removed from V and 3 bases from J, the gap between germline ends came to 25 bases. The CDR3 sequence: CASSLIGGGLERDTEAFF. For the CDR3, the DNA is TGTGCCAGCAGCCTAATTGGGGGGGGGCTGGAGCGGGACACTGAAGCTTTCTTT.

The CDR3 nucleotides read TGTGCCAGCTTCCCAGGGGGCGCGTACACCGGGGAGCTGTTTTTT. Translated, it gives CASFPGGAYTGELFF. The chain joins TRBV28 to TRBJ2-2, with 8 positions matching TRBD1. The CDR3 covers 15 residues. Germline V gives CDR1 MDHEN, CDR2 SYDVKM. The trim removed 8 bases at V and 3 bases at J, leaving 8 bases unmatched.

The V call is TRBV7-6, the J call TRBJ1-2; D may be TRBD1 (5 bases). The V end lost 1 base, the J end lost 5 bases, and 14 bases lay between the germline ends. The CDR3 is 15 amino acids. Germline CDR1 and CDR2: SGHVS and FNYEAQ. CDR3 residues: CASSLGMGGEYGYTF. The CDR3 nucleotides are TGTGCCAGCAGCTTAGGAATGGGAGGGGAATATGGCTACACCTTC.

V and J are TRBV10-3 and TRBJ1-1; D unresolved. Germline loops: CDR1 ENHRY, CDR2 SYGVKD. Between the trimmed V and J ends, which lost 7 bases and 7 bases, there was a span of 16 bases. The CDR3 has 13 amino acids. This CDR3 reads CAITPAGNLEAFF. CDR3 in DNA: TGTGCCATCACCCCCGCGGGGAACCTTGAAGCTTTCTTT.